This T cell receptor beta chain was found in a study of T cell repertoires in cytomegalovirus infection. TCRdb re-derived calls from the reads in MiXCR, one entry per CDR3 protein. Counted here are some 940,000 distinct CDR3 sequences, 30% to 40% occurring once; the ten biggest clones make up roughly 13%. V was trimmed by 4 bases and J by 4 bases, leaving 13 bases between them. The CDR3 sequence is 15 residues long. In its sample, this clonotype was seen once. The antigen remains undetermined. Source: cultured CD8+ T cells from PBMCs, taken from culture after CMV antigen stimulation. This sequence originates from a human donor in good health (CMV status not recorded). Some clones in this sample may be carry-over from other donors' samples. The chain recombines TRBV12-3 or TRBV12-4 with TRBJ1-4; D uncertain. CDR3 DNA sequence: TGTGCCAGCAGTTCGACGGTGAACTATAATGAAAAACTGTTTTTT. This gives the protein CASSSTVNYNEKLFF.